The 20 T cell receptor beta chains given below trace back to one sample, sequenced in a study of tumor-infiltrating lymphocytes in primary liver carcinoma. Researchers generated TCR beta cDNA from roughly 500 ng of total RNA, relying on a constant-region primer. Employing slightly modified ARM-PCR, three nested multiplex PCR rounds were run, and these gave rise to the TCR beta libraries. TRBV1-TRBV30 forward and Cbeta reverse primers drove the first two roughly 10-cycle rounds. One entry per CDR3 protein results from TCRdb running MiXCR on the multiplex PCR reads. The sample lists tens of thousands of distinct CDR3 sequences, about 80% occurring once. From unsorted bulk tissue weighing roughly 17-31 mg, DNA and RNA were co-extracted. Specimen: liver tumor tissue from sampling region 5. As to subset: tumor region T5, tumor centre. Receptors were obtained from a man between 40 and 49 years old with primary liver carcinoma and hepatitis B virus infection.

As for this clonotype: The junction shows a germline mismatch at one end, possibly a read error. The CDR3 spells CASSHQSSGLYEQYF. The DNA of the CDR3 is TGTGCCAGCTCCCACCAAAGCAGTGGACTCTACGAGCAATACTTC. The chain uses TRBV28 and TRBJ2-7; weak D call: TRBD2 (5 bases). Germline values: CDR1 MDHEN, CDR2 SYDVKM. The CDR3 totals 15 residues.

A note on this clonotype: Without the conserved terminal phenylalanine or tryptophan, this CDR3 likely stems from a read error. The CDR3 DNA is TGTGCCTGGAGTGTACTTAGGACTGCGAACACTGATGCTTTCTCT. Protein sequence: CAWSVLRTANTDAFS. This chain links TRBV30 with TRBJ1-1, with unresolved D. Germline CDR1 reads GTSNPN; CDR2 reads SVGIG (reference sequence). The CDR3 spans 15 residues.

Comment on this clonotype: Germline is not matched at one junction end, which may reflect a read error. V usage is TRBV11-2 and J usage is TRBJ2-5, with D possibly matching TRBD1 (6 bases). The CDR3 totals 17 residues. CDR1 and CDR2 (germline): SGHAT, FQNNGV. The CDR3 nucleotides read TGTGCCAGTAGCTCAGGGGTCGCTTTCCGACTCCAAGAGACCCAGTACTTC. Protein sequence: CASSSGVAFRLQETQYF.

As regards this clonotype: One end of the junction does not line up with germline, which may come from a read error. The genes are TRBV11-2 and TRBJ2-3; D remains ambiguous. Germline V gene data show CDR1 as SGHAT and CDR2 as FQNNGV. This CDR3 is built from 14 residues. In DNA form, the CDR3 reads TGTGCCAGCAGCCCCCCGGGCTGGGCAGATACGCGGTACTTT. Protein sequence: CASSPPGWADTRYF.

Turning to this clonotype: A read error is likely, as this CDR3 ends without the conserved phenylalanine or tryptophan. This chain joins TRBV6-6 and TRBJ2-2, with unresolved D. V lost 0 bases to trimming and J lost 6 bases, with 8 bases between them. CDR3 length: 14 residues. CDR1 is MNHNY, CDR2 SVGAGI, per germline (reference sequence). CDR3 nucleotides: TGTGCCAGCAGTTACTCGTCGTTCTCCGGGGAGCTGTTTTCT. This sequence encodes CASSYSSFSGELFS.

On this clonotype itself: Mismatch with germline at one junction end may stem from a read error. CDR3 DNA: TGTGCCAGGAGCCAAGATTCCAATGGGAGAGCCTTCTTT. This codes for CARSQDSNGRAFF. The chain carries TRBV4-2 and TRBJ1-1, with D unresolved. Germline lookup yields CDR1 LGHNA and CDR2 YNFKEQ. The CDR3 is made up of 13 amino acids.

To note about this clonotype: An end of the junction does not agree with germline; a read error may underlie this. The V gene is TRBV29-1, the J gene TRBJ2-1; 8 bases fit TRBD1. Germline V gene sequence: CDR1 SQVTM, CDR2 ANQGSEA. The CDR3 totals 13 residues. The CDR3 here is CIVDPGGGNEQFF. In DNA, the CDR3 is TGCATCGTTGATCCAGGGGGCGGCAATGAGCAGTTTTTC.

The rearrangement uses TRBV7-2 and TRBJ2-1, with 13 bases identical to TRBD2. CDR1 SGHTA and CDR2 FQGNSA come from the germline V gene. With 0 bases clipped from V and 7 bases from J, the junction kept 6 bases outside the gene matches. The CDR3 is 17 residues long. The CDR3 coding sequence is TGTGCCAGCAGCTTAGCGGGAGGGACTAGCGGGACAAATGAGCAGTTCTTC. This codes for CASSLAGGTSGTNEQFF.

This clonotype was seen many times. CDR3 in DNA: TGTGCCTGGAGTGTTTCCCTACCATATAGCAATCAGCCCCAGCATTTT. As protein: CAWSVSLPYSNQPQHF. The chain is built from TRBV30 and TRBJ1-5; no reliable D call. Germline CDR1 GTSNPN, CDR2 SVGIG (reference sequence). There are 16 residues in the CDR3. V lost 0 bases and J lost 0, with 12 bases in between.

CDR3 nucleotides: TGTGCCAGCAGCCGAAGGGCGGAAGTGAGGGAAGAGACCCAGTTCTTC. Its protein product is CASSRRAEVREETQFF. The chain employs TRBV7-8 and TRBJ2-5; D may be TRBD2 (5 bases). The end of the DNA is better explained by TRBJ2-1, so the J call may be wrong. The CDR3 contains 16 residues. Germline assignment: CDR1 SGHVS and CDR2 FQNEAQ.

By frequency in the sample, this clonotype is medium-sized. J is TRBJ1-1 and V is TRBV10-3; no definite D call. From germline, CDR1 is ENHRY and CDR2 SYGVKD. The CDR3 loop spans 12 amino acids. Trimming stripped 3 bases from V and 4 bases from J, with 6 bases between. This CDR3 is CAISDPSTEAFF. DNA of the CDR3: TGTGCCATCAGTGACCCGTCCACTGAAGCTTTCTTT.

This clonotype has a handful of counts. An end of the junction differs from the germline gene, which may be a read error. The CDR3 nucleotides are TGTGTCAGCAGTCCAACCCTAGGGACTAGGGACAGGGAATCCTACAATGAGCAGTTCTTC. Protein sequence: CVSSPTLGTRDRESYNEQFF. The chain links TRBV12-3 or TRBV12-4 to TRBJ2-1; TRBD1 might be the D (9 bases). The CDR3 has 20 amino acids.

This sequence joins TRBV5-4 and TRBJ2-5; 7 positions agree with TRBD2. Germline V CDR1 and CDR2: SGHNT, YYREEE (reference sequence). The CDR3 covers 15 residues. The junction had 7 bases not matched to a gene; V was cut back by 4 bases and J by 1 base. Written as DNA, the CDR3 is TGTGCCAGCAGCCGAAAGACTAGCTGCCAAGAGACCCAGTACTTC. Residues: CASSRKTSCQETQYF.

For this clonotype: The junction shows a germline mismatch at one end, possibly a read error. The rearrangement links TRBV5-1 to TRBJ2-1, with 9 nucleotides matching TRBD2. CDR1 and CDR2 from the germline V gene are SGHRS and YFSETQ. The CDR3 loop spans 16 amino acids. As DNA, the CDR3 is TGTGCCAGCAGCTTGACTTCAGCGGGAGGCGGCAATGAGCAGTTCTTC. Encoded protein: CASSLTSAGGGNEQFF.

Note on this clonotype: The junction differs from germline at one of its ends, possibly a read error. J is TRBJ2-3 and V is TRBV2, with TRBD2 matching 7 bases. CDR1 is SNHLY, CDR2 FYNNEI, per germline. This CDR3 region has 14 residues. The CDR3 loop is CASRLAEPTDTRYF. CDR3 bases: TGTGCCAGCAGGCTAGCGGAGCCTACAGATACGCGGTATTTT.

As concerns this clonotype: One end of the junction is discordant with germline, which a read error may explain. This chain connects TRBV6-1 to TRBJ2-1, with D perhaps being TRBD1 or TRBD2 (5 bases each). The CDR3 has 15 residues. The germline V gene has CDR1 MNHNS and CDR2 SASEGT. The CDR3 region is CASSVSGSSYNGQFF. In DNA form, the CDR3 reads TGTGCCAGCAGCGTGTCAGGGAGCTCCTACAATGGGCAGTTCTTC.

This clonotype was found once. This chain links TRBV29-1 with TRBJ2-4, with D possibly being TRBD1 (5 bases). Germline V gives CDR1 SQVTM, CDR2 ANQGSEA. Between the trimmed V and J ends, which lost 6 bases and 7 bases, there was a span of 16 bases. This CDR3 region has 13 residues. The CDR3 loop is CSVWAWGVNIQYF. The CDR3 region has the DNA TGCAGCGTATGGGCATGGGGCGTGAACATTCAGTACTTC.

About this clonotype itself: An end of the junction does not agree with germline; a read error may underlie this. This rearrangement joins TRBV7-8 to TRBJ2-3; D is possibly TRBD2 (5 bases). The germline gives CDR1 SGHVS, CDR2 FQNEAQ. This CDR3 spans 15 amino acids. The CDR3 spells CANSPLRTLTNTQYF. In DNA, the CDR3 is TGTGCCAACAGCCCCCTTAGGACTCTCACAAATACGCAGTATTTT.

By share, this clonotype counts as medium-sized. CDR3 bases: TGCGCCAGCAGCCCGGAGACAGGTGAAGCTTTCTTT. Its translation: CASSPETGEAFF. This chain uses TRBV5-1 with TRBJ1-1; a weak D match, TRBD1 (6 bases). The CDR3 consists of 12 residues. V dropped 4 bases and J dropped 7 bases, with 11 bases sitting between them. From germline, CDR1 is SGHRS and CDR2 YFSETQ.

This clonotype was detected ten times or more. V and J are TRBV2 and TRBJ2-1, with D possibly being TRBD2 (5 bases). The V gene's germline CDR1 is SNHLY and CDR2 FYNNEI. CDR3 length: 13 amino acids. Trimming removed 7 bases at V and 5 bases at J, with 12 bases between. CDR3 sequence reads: CASTPFGDNEQFF. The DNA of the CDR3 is TGTGCCAGCACCCCTTTCGGGGACAATGAGCAGTTCTTC.